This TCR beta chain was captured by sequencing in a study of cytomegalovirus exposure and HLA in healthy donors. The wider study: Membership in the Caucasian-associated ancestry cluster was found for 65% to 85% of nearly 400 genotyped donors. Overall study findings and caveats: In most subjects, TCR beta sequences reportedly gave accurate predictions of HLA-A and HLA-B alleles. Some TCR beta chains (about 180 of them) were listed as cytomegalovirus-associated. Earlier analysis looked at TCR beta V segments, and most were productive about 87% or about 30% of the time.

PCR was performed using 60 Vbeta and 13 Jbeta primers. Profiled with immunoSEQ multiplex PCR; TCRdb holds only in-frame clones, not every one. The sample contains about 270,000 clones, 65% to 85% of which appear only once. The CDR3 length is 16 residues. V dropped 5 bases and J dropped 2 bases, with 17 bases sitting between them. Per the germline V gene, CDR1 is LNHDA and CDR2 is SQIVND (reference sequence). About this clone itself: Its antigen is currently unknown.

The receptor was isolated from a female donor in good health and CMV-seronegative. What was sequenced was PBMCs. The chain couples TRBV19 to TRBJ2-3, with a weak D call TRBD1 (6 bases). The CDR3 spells CASSPGTPPPTDTQYF. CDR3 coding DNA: TGTGCCAGTAGTCCCGGGACACCACCCCCCACAGATACGCAGTATTTT.